Listed here is a single T cell receptor (beta chain). Antigen specificity is unknown. The record originates from a study of blood T cells in healthy people across ages. General observations from the study: The study could not conclusively compare naive and antigen-experienced cells, given its unsorted PBMCs.

Primed by a sample-barcoded 5' primer and a J-beta primer mix, a second PCR proceeded for 7 to 11 cycles. TCRdb reprocessed the 5' RACE reads with MiXCR, giving one entry per CDR3 protein. The sample carries hundreds of thousands of distinct CDR3 sequences, around 31% recorded once. This TCR was recovered from a woman at least 80 years old in good health. Sequencing used blood.

CDR3 protein: CASSPSRNTGELFF. In nucleotides, the CDR3 is TGTGCCAGCAGCCCCTCCAGGAACACCGGGGAGCTGTTTTTT. The gene calls are TRBV3-1 and TRBJ2-2; D not certain. The ends were cut back, 4 bases at V and 1 base at J, with 7 bases in the middle. Germline V CDR1 and CDR2: LGHDT, YNNKEL (reference sequence). This CDR3 has 14 amino acids.